This TCR beta chain was identified in a study of cytomegalovirus exposure and HLA in healthy donors. Germline CDR1 and CDR2: GTSNPN and SVGIG (reference sequence). CDR3 size: 15 residues. V was cut by 2 bases and J by 1 base, with 15 bases left in between. The PCR used 60 Vbeta and 13 Jbeta primers. Profiled with immunoSEQ multiplex PCR; TCRdb holds only in-frame clones, not every one. The table for this sample gives roughly 110,000 clones. The gene calls are TRBV30 and TRBJ2-7; maybe TRBD2 (7 bases). The sample comprised PBMCs. The origin of this receptor is a man aged 40-49 years in good health and CMV-seropositive. In DNA, the CDR3 is TGTGCCTGGAGTAGGGGGAGGGGTGCTTCCTACGAGCAGTACTTC. This encodes CAWSRGRGASYEQYF.